One T cell receptor beta chain is described in this entry. What it binds is unknown. One end of the junction is discordant with germline, which a read error may explain. Quantitative 5'-RACE with molecular barcodes generated TCR beta libraries. One entry per CDR3 protein, called by TCRdb with MiXCR from the 5' RACE reads. This table holds about 130,000 distinct CDR3 sequences, approximately 10% found once. The sample comes from a study of CD8 T cells in ankylosing spondylitis. Findings and limits, study-wide: Significant enrichment of disease-linked clones was reportedly seen in matched ankylosing spondylitis synovial fluid. Several of the motif variants were reported before in synovial fluid and blood from reactive arthritis. Seemingly characteristic of ankylosing spondylitis blood was a TCR beta motif consisting of roughly 8 highly homologous variants.

The CDR3 is 11 amino acids. This clonotype originated in a female donor with ankylosing spondylitis or in good health (not recorded which). This rearrangement joins TRBV12-3 or TRBV12-4 to TRBJ1-1; no clear D. Specimen: blood, either unsorted or a sorted T cell fraction (not recorded which). The CDR3, as DNA: TGTGCCGGCAGCTTAATGACTGAAGCTTTCTTT. Encoded protein: CAGSLMTEAFF.